This T cell receptor (beta chain) was obtained from a study of CD8 T cells in ankylosing spondylitis listed by TCRdb under 2017. For the study in its entirety: To find TCR variants linked to disease, the study profiled T cell receptor beta repertoires in ankylosing spondylitis patients and healthy donors. The whole study cohort included about a hundred healthy donors and about two dozen ankylosing spondylitis patients. Peripheral blood was sampled, and synovial fluid was additionally collected from ankylosing spondylitis patients.

The paper's findings and limits, for the study overall: The disease-linked clones had a CD8+ phenotype and were found at relatively low frequencies in peripheral blood. Some motif variants had previously been reported in the synovial fluid and blood of reactive arthritis patients, which suggests shared mechanisms of disease initiation. A TCR beta motif made up of several highly homologous amino acid variants appeared to be characteristic of blood from ankylosing spondylitis patients. According to the report, matched synovial fluid samples from ankylosing spondylitis patients were significantly enriched for the disease-linked clones.

The CDR3 runs 12 amino acids, cysteine and phenylalanine included. Only the CDR3 part of the read is kept: 36 bases, read in frame from the first base. Via the germline V gene (reference sequence), CDR1 is LNHDA and CDR2 SQIVND. The germline ends are 12 bases apart after V is trimmed by 8 bases and J by 5 bases. In this sample, this clonotype turned up once. Its recognized antigen is unknown. No much larger clonotype is one base removed from it; base qualities were not supplied. One read amounts to weak evidence. This sample was sequenced with an Illumina HiSeq 2500. TCR beta libraries were prepared by quantitative 5'-RACE with molecular barcodes. The authors processed their data as follows. A new computational method, built on a probabilistic model of VDJ rearrangement, was used to identify disease-linked TCR variants. The public reads were quality trimmed at Q25 with fastp and then assembled into clones with MiXCR by TCRdb, keeping productive beta chains. All rows with the same CDR3 protein become a single entry with the most common DNA and genes. For this entry, the V and J calls and clone size follow TCRdb and not the study's own pipeline. The sample records more than 300,000 distinct CDR3 sequences, under 14% of which are singletons. The ten largest clonotypes hold about 10% of the sample.

The chain is made from TRBV19 and TRBJ1-2, with the D segment identity uncertain. Sequences were obtained from blood, either unsorted or a sorted T cell fraction (not recorded which). The sequence was collected from a female donor with ankylosing spondylitis or in good health (not recorded which). The nucleotides read TGTGCCAGTGCGGCCATAGGGTATGGCTACACCTTC. Translated, this gives CASAAIGYGYTF.